This T cell receptor (beta chain) was found in a study of blood T cells in healthy people across ages (dated by TCRdb to between 2014 and 2016). For context, the study as a whole: In model experiments, roughly one uniquely barcoded TCR beta cDNA molecule per two T cells was captured by template switching. For two donors (one aged 18 to 30 and one aged 80 or older), the study analyzed two additional independent replicas of 1 million unique cDNA reads from the same blood draw. The donors were split into four age groups: young (average about 16 years), middle-aged (nearly 40), aged (over 55) and long-lived (over 80). To avoid experimental bias, donors of different ages were distributed randomly across sequencing lanes. Using deep sequencing normalized with unique cDNA molecular identifiers, the study measured how TCR beta repertoire diversity changes with age. What the authors observed across the whole study: Compared with the aged group, the long-lived group had more naive CD4+ T cells, fewer expanded clones and increased TCR diversity, a pattern suggesting age selection. The CMV infection status of donors was not known, potentially confounding age-related changes in expanded clonotypes. Since profiling was done on bulk unsorted PBMCs, naive and antigen-experienced compartments could not be conclusively compared. As age increased, observed TCR beta diversity per million T cells dropped in a roughly linear way, and a significant reduction was already evident by age around 41. A strong correlation was found between observed TCR beta diversity and the percentage of naive T cells measured by flow cytometry. Total diversity estimates from one million sequenced T cells were considered lower bounds and underestimates.

As to this clonotype: Its antigen is unknown. No quality values exist for individual bases; no much larger clone is one base distant.

Systemically healthy Caucasian individuals from Russia, 35 to 50 in total and aged roughly 6 to 100 years, were included as donors. Ten milliliters of peripheral blood were collected from each donor into EDTA-treated Vacutainer tubes. Ficoll-Paque density-gradient centrifugation was used to isolate PBMCs, with at least 7 million per sample. Trizol reagent was used to extract total RNA from PBMCs, with at least 6 micrograms per sample. The percentages of naive CD45RAhigh/CD27high T cells were determined by flow cytometry on a PBMC aliquot from every donor. The library was prepared using 5' RACE. The sample was run on an Illumina HiSeq 2500. A second PCR of about 7 to 12 cycles was run with a J-beta primer mix and a sample-barcoded 5' primer. Each TCR beta cDNA molecule received a unique molecular identifier from a template-switch 5' adaptor carrying 12 random nucleotides. Each sample yielded at least 2.5 million CDR3-containing paired-end reads. All of the RNA was converted into first-strand cDNA using the Mint cDNA synthesis kit, with a TRBC-specific oligonucleotide serving as the primer. All cDNA was treated with uracil-DNA glycosylase and then went through a first 18-cycle PCR with the universal primers M1SS and BC2_uni_R. Under the source paper's analysis protocol: For normalization, 1 million high-quality reads were randomly selected from each sample, with every read carrying a distinct molecular identifier. Instead of being binned into consensus sequences, reads that shared molecular identifiers were thrown out. MiTCR, set to a Q25 quality threshold and the strictest error-elimination algorithm, was used for CDR3 identification, clonotype clustering and error correction. A nonparametric unseen species model with Euler transformation was used to estimate a lower bound on total TCR beta diversity. The raw public reads went through TCRdb reprocessing: fastp at Q25, MiXCR clone calling, in-frame beta chains kept. Under each unique CDR3 protein, matching rows form one entry showing the most common genes and DNA. The V and J calls here are based on TCRdb, not the publication. The sample data list about 1,500,000 distinct CDR3 sequences, and roughly 40% of these were observed just once. The ten largest clones take up 7.9% of the sample.

V is clipped by 0 bases and J by 11 bases, and the sequence between their germline boundaries is 22 bases long. Taken from cysteine to phenylalanine, the CDR3 has 16 residues. Only the CDR3 part of the read is kept: 48 bases, read in frame from the first base. Based on the germline V gene, the CDR1 and CDR2 sequences are LGHNT and FRNRAP. The receptor's source is a young woman in good health. This chain joins TRBV12-5 to TRBJ2-5, with the D gene too uncertain to name. The sequenced material came from blood. DNA sequence: TGTGCTAGTGGTTTGGTATTGGGTCCACCTTCGCATGAGCAGTACTTC. Translated, this gives CASGLVLGPPSHEQYF.